Below are 29 T cell receptor beta chains sequenced from a single sample in a study of CD8 T cells in ankylosing spondylitis. TCRdb fed the 5' RACE reads into MiXCR, producing one record per CDR3 protein. This table has roughly 150,000 distinct CDR3 sequences, roughly 30% appearing once. Sequenced input: synovial fluid, either unsorted or a sorted T cell fraction (not recorded which). All receptors derive from a male donor with ankylosing spondylitis.

This clonotype was counted at least ten times. The genes are TRBV7-2 and TRBJ2-5; D ambiguous. Germline CDR1 reads SGHTA; CDR2 reads FQGNSA. Trimming stripped 5 bases from V and 5 bases from J, with 6 bases between. This CDR3 has 11 residues. The CDR3 sequence is CASSAHETQYF. In nucleotides, the CDR3 is TGTGCCAGCAGCGCCCATGAGACCCAGTACTTC.

This chain links TRBV5-6 with TRBJ2-7; 8 bases map to TRBD2. This CDR3 spans 15 amino acids. The V gene's germline CDR1 is SGHDT and CDR2 YYEEEE. The V gene end was trimmed by 3 bases and the J gene end by 2 bases; junction bases not matched to a gene: 7. The CDR3 region has the DNA TGTGCCAGCAGCTCGCCCGGGAGGGGTACCTACGAGCAGTACTTC. Translation gives CASSSPGRGTYEQYF.

The chain links TRBV28 to TRBJ2-7; 9 bases are a match to TRBD2. V dropped 5 bases and J dropped 2; count of bases not matched to a gene: 7. This CDR3 has 15 amino acids. The V gene's germline CDR1 is MDHEN and CDR2 SYDVKM. The CDR3 sequence is CASSPLSGSPYEQYF. The CDR3 nucleotides read TGTGCCAGCAGTCCCCTTAGCGGGAGCCCCTACGAGCAGTACTTC.

This chain connects TRBV2 to TRBJ2-1, with 9 bases matching TRBD1. The CDR3 is 13 residues long. V shed 6 bases and J 10 bases; nucleotides not matched to a gene: 7. Germline CDR1 and CDR2: SNHLY and FYNNEI. This CDR3 reads CASRGQGAGEQFF. CDR3 sequence (DNA): TGTGCCAGCAGGGGACAGGGCGCAGGAGAGCAGTTCTTC.

This chain joins TRBV28 and TRBJ1-2; D not resolved. Per germline, CDR1 MDHEN and CDR2 SYDVKM. V shed 3 bases and J shed 11 bases, with 13 bases lying between them. There are 12 residues in the CDR3. The CDR3 DNA is TGTGCCAGCAGTTTTCGCAATGCTTGGTACACCTTC. It specifies CASSFRNAWYTF.

This chain connects TRBV11-3 to TRBJ2-3; weak D call: TRBD2 (7 bases). The CDR3 extends over 15 amino acids. V lost 7 bases to trimming and J lost 0 bases, with 14 bases between them. Germline lookup yields CDR1 SGHNT and CDR2 YENEEA. CDR3 DNA sequence: TGTGCCAGCAATCGGGGGGCCTGGAGCACAGATACGCAGTATTTT. As protein: CASNRGAWSTDTQYF.

CDR3 in DNA: TGTGCCAGCAGCTTACTACAGGGCTCTGGGGCCAACGTCCTGACTTTC. Protein: CASSLLQGSGANVLTF. This chain uses TRBV5-5 with TRBJ2-6, with D possibly matching TRBD1 (6 bases). CDR3 size: 16 residues. The germline V gene encodes CDR1 SGHKS and CDR2 YYEKEE (reference sequence). V was shortened by 2 bases and J by 0 bases, with 9 bases between the two germline ends.

The chain employs TRBV12-3 or TRBV12-4 and TRBJ2-3; D uncertain. V was pared by 5 bases and J by 0 bases, with 12 bases between. The CDR3 totals 15 residues. CDR3 in DNA: TGTGCCAGCAGTGACGTCCGGTTTAGCACAGATACGCAGTATTTT. The encoded protein is CASSDVRFSTDTQYF.

This clonotype was seen many times. J is TRBJ1-1 and V is TRBV29-1; 11 bases match TRBD1. CDR1 and CDR2 (germline): SQVTM, ANQGSEA. There are 15 residues in the CDR3. Trimming took 5 bases from V and 8 from J; bases not matched to a gene: 13. This CDR3 is CSVHRDRGSPGEAFF. In DNA form, the CDR3 reads TGCAGCGTTCACCGGGACAGGGGGTCCCCCGGGGAAGCTTTCTTT.

The gene calls are TRBV11-2 and TRBJ2-1; 7 positions agree with TRBD1. V lost 5 bases, J lost 4 bases, and 8 bases stayed unmatched. The CDR3 sequence is 15 residues long. Germline V gene data show CDR1 as SGHAT and CDR2 as FQNNGV. In nucleotides, the CDR3 is TGTGCCAGCAGCCCCGGGGACAGATCTTACAATGAGCAGTTCTTC. As protein: CASSPGDRSYNEQFF.

The chain carries TRBV29-1 and TRBJ2-5; D is undetermined. Per the germline V gene, CDR1 is SQVTM and CDR2 is ANQGSEA. Trimming removed 6 bases from V and 4 bases from J, with 15 bases in between. The CDR3 has 13 amino acids. Written as DNA, the CDR3 is TGCAGCGTAAGAGTTCGAGGAGTAGAGACCCAGTACTTC. This gives the protein CSVRVRGVETQYF.

In this sample, this clonotype turned up a few times. Written as DNA, the CDR3 is TGCGCCAGCAGCCTGGTACTAGCGGAGCAGTACTTC. Translating it yields CASSLVLAEQYF. The chain couples TRBV5-1 to TRBJ2-7; the match to TRBD2 covers 7 bases. The V and J ends lost 4 bases and 7 bases, in that order; junction bases with no gene match: 5. In germline, CDR1 is SGHRS, CDR2 YFSETQ. This CDR3 is built from 12 residues.

This clonotype was seen ten or more times. The chain recombines TRBV11-2 with TRBJ2-1; TRBD2 matches at 15 bases. Germline CDR1 and CDR2: SGHAT and FQNNGV. V was clipped by 5 bases and J by 10 bases; unmatched bases: 3. This CDR3 spans 14 amino acids. For the CDR3, the DNA is TGTGCCAGCAGCCCCGGGACTAGCGGGAGGGAGCAGTTCTTC. Its translation: CASSPGTSGREQFF.

This clonotype has more than one count but fewer than ten. The V call is TRBV28, the J call TRBJ2-7, with 8 bases aligning to TRBD2. With V trimmed by 5 bases and J by 2 bases, 11 bases remained unmatched. This CDR3 comprises 16 residues. Per the germline V gene, CDR1 is MDHEN and CDR2 is SYDVKM. The CDR3 loop is CASSLSGGGRPYEQYF. The CDR3 DNA sequence: TGTGCCAGCAGTCTATCGGGGGGGGGGAGGCCCTACGAGCAGTACTTC.

The rearrangement uses TRBV9 and TRBJ2-3; weak D call: TRBD2 (5 bases). This CDR3 comprises 14 residues. V lost 4 bases, J lost 1 base, and 10 bases lay in between. Germline CDR1 SGDLS, CDR2 YYNGEE. CDR3 nucleotide sequence: TGTGCCAGCAGCTCCAGCGGCCGCACAGATACGCAGTATTTT. It specifies CASSSSGRTDTQYF.

This clonotype has a count of ten or more. The chain combines TRBV19 with TRBJ2-7, with 8 bases that match TRBD2. V trimming: 3 bases; J trimming: 5 bases; junction bases outside the gene matches: 9. The CDR3 totals 15 residues. CDR1 and CDR2 from the germline V gene are LNHDA and SQIVND (reference sequence). The CDR3 DNA reads as TGTGCCAGTAGTATGCCGGGACTAGTAATCCACGAGCAGTACTTC. Its protein is CASSMPGLVIHEQYF.

The chain has TRBV12-3 or TRBV12-4 and TRBJ2-7, with 16 nucleotides matching TRBD2. The CDR3 consists of 16 residues. With 6 bases clipped from V and 5 bases from J, the junction kept 7 bases outside the gene matches. CDR3 nucleotides: TGTGCCAGCAGGGGGACTAGCGGGGGGGCCTACCACGAGCAGTACTTC. Its protein product is CASRGTSGGAYHEQYF.

The V and J genes are TRBV5-1 and TRBJ2-1, with D possibly being TRBD2 (5 bases). The CDR3 is made up of 15 amino acids. V dropped 0 bases and J dropped 1 base, with 8 bases sitting between them. Per germline, CDR1 SGHRS and CDR2 YFSETQ. In DNA, the CDR3 is TGCGCCAGCAGCTTGGAGAGGGTATCCTACAATGAGCAGTTCTTC. This sequence encodes CASSLERVSYNEQFF.

Many counts were recorded for this clonotype. The chain carries TRBV19 and TRBJ1-6; tentative D call: TRBD1 (5 bases). This CDR3 comprises 18 residues. CDR1 is LNHDA and CDR2 is SQIVND in the germline V gene (reference sequence). The germline V and J ends were trimmed by 3 bases and 7 bases, with 22 bases remaining between them. The CDR3 sequence is CASSIVTGSQAGNSPLHF. In DNA form, the CDR3 reads TGTGCCAGTAGTATTGTCACTGGATCTCAAGCAGGGAATTCACCCCTCCACTTT.

This clonotype came up a few times. The J gene is TRBJ2-1, the V gene TRBV7-9, with a weak D call TRBD1 (7 bases). V dropped 0 bases and J dropped 2 bases, with 8 bases sitting between them. CDR1 and CDR2 (germline): SEHNR, FQNEAQ (reference sequence). The length of the CDR3 is 15 residues. CDR3 in amino acids: CASSLARGAYNEQFF. Written as DNA, the CDR3 is TGTGCCAGCAGCTTAGCCAGGGGGGCCTACAATGAGCAGTTCTTC.

This clonotype was seen at least ten times. The V call is TRBV20-1, the J call TRBJ2-7; 16 positions match TRBD2. This CDR3 is 18 amino acids long. Germline CDR1 reads DFQATT; CDR2 reads SNEGSKA (reference sequence). The V and J ends lost 6 bases and 6 bases, in that order; junction bases with no gene match: 17. The DNA for the CDR3 is TGCAGTGCCCACCACCCCGGGACTAGCGGGAGGGCCCAGTTCGAGCAGTACTTC. The encoded protein is CSAHHPGTSGRAQFEQYF.

The sample holds a few counts of this clonotype. The chain links TRBV2 to TRBJ2-7, with no clear D. With 3 bases removed from V and 4 bases from J, the gap between germline ends came to 7 bases. This CDR3 comprises 12 residues. Germline-derived CDR1 and CDR2 are SNHLY and FYNNEI. The chain's CDR3 is CASSEVHYEQYF. CDR3 DNA: TGTGCCAGCAGTGAGGTACATTACGAGCAGTACTTC.

The chain has TRBV18 and TRBJ1-5; no reliable D call. CDR1 and CDR2 (germline): KGHSH, LQKENI. The ends were cut back, 3 bases at V and 4 bases at J, with 4 bases in the middle. The CDR3 spans 12 residues. CDR3 loop: CASSPTNQPQHF. DNA of the CDR3: TGTGCCAGCTCACCGACTAATCAGCCCCAGCATTTT. Together with reference TRBV18 and TRBJ1-5, the CDR3 gives the full variable domain: NAGVMQNPRHLVRRRGQEARLRCSPMKGHSHVYWYRQLPEEGLKFMVYLQKENIIDESGMPKERFSAEFPKEGPSILRIQQVVRGDSAAYFCASSPTNQPQHFGDGTRLSIL.

V is TRBV3-1 and J is TRBJ1-2; tentative D call: TRBD1 (6 bases). The V gene's germline CDR1 is LGHDT and CDR2 YNNKEL (reference sequence). The CDR3 has 17 amino acids. V was shortened by 0 bases and J by 4 bases, with 18 bases between the two germline ends. CDR3 protein: CASSQDRGFDAGYGYTF. The CDR3 DNA follows: TGTGCCAGCAGCCAAGACAGGGGATTCGATGCTGGCTATGGCTACACCTTC.

This clonotype was picked up a small number of times. The V gene is TRBV7-2, the J gene TRBJ2-1; possibly TRBD2 for D (6 bases). This CDR3 is built from 14 residues. CDR1 is SGHTA, CDR2 FQGNSA, per germline. The V gene lost 1 base and the J gene lost 6 bases, with 10 bases spanning the gap. Written as DNA, the CDR3 is TGTGCCAGCAGCTTAGAATTTAGCGGCAATGAGCAGTTCTTC. Its protein product is CASSLEFSGNEQFF.

Comments on this clonotype: A junction boundary mismatches the germline segment, possibly from a read error. This sequence joins TRBV14 and TRBJ2-7; weak D call: TRBD1 (5 bases). From germline, CDR1 is SGHDN and CDR2 FVKESK. The CDR3 is 15 residues long. CDR3 bases: TGTGCCAGCAGCCAAGACGGGCAGGGAACACCCGAAGCGAACTTC. This gives the protein CASSQDGQGTPEANF.

This clonotype was recorded many times. The V gene is TRBV20-1, the J gene TRBJ2-1, with 9 bases aligning to TRBD1. This CDR3 contains 14 residues. The V gene's germline CDR1 is DFQATT and CDR2 SNEGSKA (reference sequence). J was trimmed by 8 bases and V by 4 bases; bases with no gene match: 9. CDR3 sequence: CSAIPRDRVYEQFF. In DNA form, the CDR3 reads TGCAGTGCTATCCCCCGGGACAGGGTCTATGAGCAGTTCTTC.

The V call is TRBV7-2, the J call TRBJ2-4, with 8 bases lining up with TRBD1. Germline V CDR1 and CDR2: SGHTA, FQGNSA. CDR3 length equals 17 residues. Trimming took 5 bases from V and 0 from J; bases not matched to a gene: 9. DNA of the CDR3: TGTGCCAGCAGCCCCGGACAGGGCAGGGGAGCCAAAAACATTCAGTACTTC. Protein sequence: CASSPGQGRGAKNIQYF.

The table lists this clonotype with many counts. The chain has TRBV20-1 and TRBJ1-6; D remains ambiguous. Germline V CDR1 and CDR2: DFQATT, SNEGSKA (reference sequence). The CDR3 runs 15 residues. Trimming took off 0 bases at V and 5 bases at J, with 11 bases between the two ends. The DNA for the CDR3 is TGCAGTGCTAGAGATCGGGAGGGTGATAATTCACCCCTCCACTTT. Amino acid sequence: CSARDREGDNSPLHF.